The 20 T cell receptor beta chains below come from one sample, sequenced in a study of a mutant IDH1 vaccine in newly diagnosed glioma. Repertoires were generated with immunoSEQ multiplex PCR, while TCRdb's copy carries only in-frame clones and drops some. The sample lists roughly 60,000 clones, more than 75% occurring once. These receptors' antigens are unknown. The time point was: week 23, last vaccination. With topical imiquimod, each dose of the vaccine consisted of 300 ug of mutant IDH1 20-mer peptide. Sequencing used PBMCs, obtained from a glioma patient whose treatment included an IDH1 peptide vaccine. The receptors shown here come from a man aged 25 to 45 with glioma.

The V call is TRBV19, the J call TRBJ1-1; D is possibly TRBD1 (6 bases). Deletions cut 7 bases from V and 7 bases from J, with 34 bases between. This CDR3 is built from 19 residues. Germline CDR1 reads LNHDA; CDR2 reads SQIVND (reference sequence). CDR3 sequence reads: CASTIHFGQGSTVCFEAFF. DNA of the CDR3: TGTGCCAGTACCATCCACTTTGGGCAGGGGTCCACCGTATGTTTTGAAGCTTTCTTT.

The chain recombines TRBV5-1 with TRBJ2-7; D is possibly TRBD2 (6 bases). Germline CDR1 SGHRS, CDR2 YFSETQ. The CDR3 consists of 14 residues. The germline V and J ends were trimmed by 6 bases and 5 bases, with 18 bases remaining between them. This chain's CDR3 is CASTKGLRGNEQYF. The CDR3 nucleotides read TGCGCCAGCACTAAGGGGCTCCGGGGGAACGAGCAGTACTTC.

Written as DNA, the CDR3 is TGTGCCAGCAGCGAAACAGGGGGCCAGCCCCAGCATTTT. Protein sequence: CASSETGGQPQHF. This sequence joins TRBV7-2 and TRBJ1-5; the match to TRBD1 covers 9 bases. The CDR3 runs to 13 residues. The junction had 3 bases not matched to a gene; V was cut back by 5 bases and J by 7 bases. CDR1 SGHTA and CDR2 FQGNSA come from the germline V gene.

The chain combines TRBV7-9 with TRBJ2-3; weak D call: TRBD1 (5 bases). The V end was cut by 3 bases, the J end by 6 bases, with 10 bases between. The CDR3 is 13 residues long. CDR1 is SEHNR, CDR2 FQNEAQ, per germline (reference sequence). This CDR3 reads CASSLGPLDTQYF. The CDR3 DNA sequence: TGTGCCAGCAGCTTGGGGCCCTTGGATACGCAGTATTTT.

This clone was seen a few times. The V call is TRBV2, the J call TRBJ2-7, with TRBD1 matching 8 bases. The CDR3 has 17 amino acids. The ends lost 6 bases at V and 4 bases at J; junction bases unmatched: 17. In germline, CDR1 is SNHLY, CDR2 FYNNEI. The CDR3 spells CASRSGGGVYTRYEQYF. The CDR3 bases are TGTGCCAGCAGATCAGGGGGCGGGGTGTATACTCGGTACGAGCAGTACTTC.

V is TRBV9 and J is TRBJ2-3, with D maybe TRBD2 (5 bases). Trimming stripped 3 bases from V and 6 bases from J, with 11 bases between. In germline, CDR1 is SGDLS, CDR2 YYNGEE. The CDR3 covers 13 residues. The CDR3 loop reads CASSARGLDTQYF. CDR3 DNA: TGTGCCAGCAGCGCCCGAGGACTTGATACGCAGTATTTT.

J is TRBJ2-3 and V is TRBV11-3; 9 nucleotides align to TRBD1. V was pared by 1 base and J by 1 base, with 6 bases of the junction left unmatched. This CDR3 region has 17 residues. Germline values: CDR1 SGHNT, CDR2 YENEEA. CDR3 amino acids: CASSLGHRGPGTDTQYF. Written as DNA, the CDR3 is TGTGCCAGCAGCTTAGGTCACAGGGGGCCGGGCACAGATACGCAGTATTTT.

The chain links TRBV5-4 to TRBJ2-1; no firm D call. Trimming left V 0 bases short and J 7 bases short, with 5 bases between. Germline CDR1 and CDR2: SGHNT and YYREEE (reference sequence). The CDR3 sequence is 12 residues long. The CDR3: CASSLAVNEQFF. In DNA form, the CDR3 reads TGTGCCAGCAGCTTGGCTGTGAATGAGCAGTTCTTC.

J is TRBJ1-5 and V is TRBV5-5; D might be TRBD1 (6 bases). The CDR3 runs 15 residues. Germline CDR1 is SGHKS and CDR2 is YYEKEE (reference sequence). V was shortened by 4 bases and J by 2 bases, with 13 bases between the two germline ends. The chain's CDR3 is CASSGPGVGNQPQHF. In nucleotides, the CDR3 is TGTGCCAGCAGCGGACCAGGGGTTGGCAATCAGCCCCAGCATTTT.

The chain combines TRBV27 with TRBJ2-3; 7 nucleotides agree with TRBD2. The CDR3 length is 15 residues. The ends lost 0 bases at V and 6 bases at J; junction bases unmatched: 6. Per the germline V gene, CDR1 is MNHEY and CDR2 is SMNVEV (reference sequence). CDR3 in amino acids: CASSLSGRGIDTQYF. The CDR3 DNA follows: TGTGCCAGCAGTTTATCTGGGCGGGGGATTGATACGCAGTATTTT.

With regard to this clone: Other DNA sequences in the sample encode the same CDR3. The chain employs TRBV18 and TRBJ1-6, with a possible D match to TRBD1 (5 bases). V was shortened by 4 bases and J by 5 bases, with 9 bases between the two germline ends. The germline V gene encodes CDR1 KGHSH and CDR2 LQKENI. This CDR3 contains 14 residues. The CDR3 DNA reads TGTGCCAGCTCACTGACAGAGAATAATTCACCCCTCCACTTT. It is translated as CASSLTENNSPLHF.

As DNA, the CDR3 is TGTGCCAGCAGCGTAAGCACAGATACGCAGTATTTT. It translates to CASSVSTDTQYF. The chain combines TRBV9 with TRBJ2-3; no firm D call. Germline V CDR1 and CDR2: SGDLS, YYNGEE. The CDR3 loop spans 12 amino acids. Trimming removed 1 base at V and 0 bases at J, with 0 bases between. The full variable domain, completed using reference TRBV9 and TRBJ2-3, is DSGVTQTPKHLITATGQRVTLRCSPRSGDLSVYWYQQSLDQGLQFLIQYYNGEERAKGNILERFSAQQFPDLHSELNLSSLELGDSALYFCASSVSTDTQYFGPGTRLTVL.

This clone was recorded only once. The chain joins TRBV6-1 to TRBJ1-3; no clear D. The CDR3 is 14 residues long. V lost 6 bases, J lost 0 bases, and 9 bases lay in between. Per germline, CDR1 MNHNS and CDR2 SASEGT. The CDR3 is CASSLHASGNTIYF. DNA of the CDR3: TGTGCCAGCAGCCTCCACGCCTCTGGAAACACCATATATTTT.

The gene calls are TRBV10-3 and TRBJ2-7, with TRBD1 matching 7 bases. Per the germline V gene, CDR1 is ENHRY and CDR2 is SYGVKD. V trimming: 0 bases; J trimming: 2 bases; junction bases outside the gene matches: 4. This CDR3 has 15 residues. CDR3 nucleotide sequence: TGTGCCATCAGTGAGTCGATCAGGGGGACCTACGAGCAGTACTTC. It codes for CAISESIRGTYEQYF.

This chain connects TRBV7-9 to TRBJ2-6; D might be TRBD1 (6 bases). Trimming took 5 bases from V and 0 from J, leaving 11 bases between them. The CDR3 consists of 16 residues. Germline loops: CDR1 SEHNR, CDR2 FQNEAQ (reference sequence). The CDR3 DNA is TGTGCCAGCAGCCCCTGGGGGCCCTCTGGGGCCAACGTCCTGACTTTC. Translating it yields CASSPWGPSGANVLTF.

The chain is built from TRBV7-2 and TRBJ2-5; 8 nucleotides align to TRBD2. After removal of 5 bases from V and 2 bases from J, the junction contained 4 bases not matched to a gene. The CDR3 is made up of 14 amino acids. Per the germline V gene, CDR1 is SGHTA and CDR2 is FQGNSA. This CDR3 reads CASSPGLAQETQYF. The CDR3 nucleotides read TGTGCCAGCAGCCCCGGACTAGCTCAAGAGACCCAGTACTTC.

This clone appeared once. V and J are TRBV5-1 and TRBJ1-2, with TRBD1 matching over 7 bases. Germline values: CDR1 SGHRS, CDR2 YFSETQ. The junction had 20 bases not matched to a gene; V was cut back by 1 base and J by 8 bases. CDR3 length: 18 residues. The CDR3 spells CASSLIGQSTGRIGGYTF. In DNA form, the CDR3 reads TGCGCCAGCAGCTTGATAGGGCAGTCGACAGGGAGAATTGGAGGCTACACCTTC.

The V call is TRBV5-1, the J call TRBJ1-1, with D unclear. Per germline, CDR1 SGHRS and CDR2 YFSETQ. This CDR3 is built from 13 residues. The V end was cut by 4 bases, the J end by 7 bases, with 14 bases between. The CDR3 protein is CASSPTALDEAFF. The CDR3 DNA reads as TGCGCCAGCAGCCCAACAGCACTTGATGAAGCTTTCTTT. Complete variable domain (other parts from reference TRBV5-1 and TRBJ1-1): KAGVTQTPRYLIKTRGQQVTLSCSPISGHRSVSWYQQTPGQGLQFLFEYFSETQRNKGNFPGRFSGRQFSNSRSEMNVSTLELGDSALYLCASSPTALDEAFFGQGTRLTVV.

The chain links TRBV5-4 to TRBJ1-1; the D gene is possibly TRBD1 (5 bases). Deletions cut 0 bases from V and 1 base from J, with 7 bases between. There are 14 residues in the CDR3. The germline V gene has CDR1 SGHNT and CDR2 YYREEE (reference sequence). The CDR3, as DNA: TGTGCCAGCAGCTTGGGAAGGGGGAACACTGAAGCTTTCTTT. Its translation is CASSLGRGNTEAFF.

V is TRBV5-4 and J is TRBJ1-6, with 7 bases that match TRBD1. Looked up from germline, CDR1 is SGHNT and CDR2 is YYREEE (reference sequence). V was pared by 2 bases and J by 7 bases, with 3 bases of the junction left unmatched. The CDR3 has 14 residues. The CDR3 DNA sequence: TGTGCCAGCAGCTTTGGACAGGAAAATTCACCCCTCCACTTT. It translates to CASSFGQENSPLHF. Full variable domain (missing parts from reference TRBV5-4 and TRBJ1-6): ETGVTQSPTHLIKTRGQQVTLRCSSQSGHNTVSWYQQALGQGPQFIFQYYREEENGRGNFPPRFSGLQFPNYSSELNVNALELDDSALYLCASSFGQENSPLHFGNGTRLTVT.